This TCR beta chain was sequenced in a study of blood T cell repertoires in COVID-19. Study-level information: Acute and convalescent COVID-19 samples came from the United States, Italy and Spain. The cDNA or gDNA used as material had been derived from T cells, B-cell-depleted T cells, or PBMCs.

Some clones are missing from TCRdb's copy, which holds only in-frame ones; the method was immunoSEQ multiplex PCR. Among 200,000 to 250,000 clones listed, approximately 80% were seen once. The CDR3 consists of 15 residues. The V segment lost 5 bases and the J segment 1 base; nucleotides outside the gene matches: 6. Germline assignment: CDR1 SGHAT and CDR2 FQNNGV. Source material: peripheral blood. The sequence was obtained from a woman aged 60 to 75 who had recovered from COVID-19. The chain joins TRBV11-2 to TRBJ2-7, with 9 bases matching TRBD2. The CDR3 loop reads CASSPSGGFSYEQYF. The CDR3 DNA follows: TGTGCCAGCAGCCCCAGCGGGGGGTTTTCCTACGAGCAGTACTTC. Based on the CDR3 plus reference TRBV11-2 and TRBJ2-7, the full variable domain is EAGVAQSPRYKIIEKRQSVAFWCNPISGHATLYWYQQILGQGPKLLIQFQNNGVVDDSQLPKDRFSAERLKGVDSTLKIQPAKLEDSAVYLCASSPSGGFSYEQYFGPGTRLTVT.